These 21 T cell receptor beta chains share one sample of origin, sequenced in a study of blood T cell repertoires in COVID-19. Sequencing used immunoSEQ multiplex PCR; TCRdb keeps in-frame clones, though not all of them. The data contain roughly 250,000 clones, 87% of them singletons. Source material: peripheral blood. These receptors were obtained from a man aged 55 to 69 who had recovered from COVID-19.

This clone has only one observation. This sequence joins TRBV6-6 and TRBJ2-1, with D possibly matching TRBD1 (5 bases). Looked up from germline, CDR1 is MNHNY and CDR2 is SVGAGI (reference sequence). Trimming left V 0 bases short and J 7 bases short, with 7 bases between. CDR3 length equals 13 residues. The CDR3 DNA follows: TGTGCCAGCAGTTACTCGGGGCAAAATGAGCAGTTCTTC. This encodes CASSYSGQNEQFF.

In DNA, the CDR3 is TGTGCCAGTGGCTGGACAGGGCCGCAGCCCCAGCATTTT. Translation: CASGWTGPQPQHF. The chain joins TRBV19 to TRBJ1-5; 8 bases map to TRBD1. The CDR3 sequence is 13 residues long. Germline CDR1 LNHDA, CDR2 SQIVND (reference sequence). J gave up 7 bases and V 8 bases, and 7 bases lay outside the gene matches. The full variable domain, completed using reference TRBV19 and TRBJ1-5, is DGGITQSPKYLFRKEGQNVTLSCEQNLNHDAMYWYRQDPGQGLRLIYYSQIVNDFQKGDIAEGYSVSREKKESFPLTVTSAQKNPTAFYLCASGWTGPQPQHFGDGTRLSIL.

The count of this clone is one. The CDR3 carries no conserved terminal phenylalanine or tryptophan, so it likely arises from a read error. The DNA is omitted, as the CDR3 cannot be located on it reliably, and the CDR3 follows TCRdb's listing. The chain links TRBV10-3 to TRBJ1-1. The CDR3 totals 9 residues, both ends included. Germline CDR1 is ENHRY and CDR2 is SYGVKD. CDR3 sequence reads: CAISDIGLG.

This chain joins TRBV9 and TRBJ1-4; D gene unclear. In germline, CDR1 is SGDLS, CDR2 YYNGEE. CDR3 size: 15 residues. The V gene lost 4 bases and the J gene lost 3 bases, with 13 bases spanning the gap. The DNA for the CDR3 is TGTGCCAGCAGCCCCAGGCAGACGCCTAATGAAAAACTGTTTTTT. This translates into CASSPRQTPNEKLFF.

The table lists this clone with a few counts. This chain links TRBV29-1 with TRBJ1-2, with 10 bases aligning to TRBD1. Germline V CDR1 and CDR2: SQVTM, ANQGSEA. The CDR3 is 15 residues long. Germline trimming cut 5 bases from V and 0 bases from J; bases unmatched to any gene: 6. The CDR3 DNA sequence: TGCAGCGTTAGACAGGGGGCGAAGGCTAACTATGGCTACACCTTC. Its protein is CSVRQGAKANYGYTF.

The chain combines TRBV5-6 with TRBJ1-6, with a tentative D call TRBD1 (6 bases). This CDR3 has 14 amino acids. Per germline, CDR1 SGHDT and CDR2 YYEEEE. Trimming removed 3 bases from V and 10 bases from J, with 14 bases in between. Here the CDR3 DNA reads TGTGCCAGCAGCTCCGGACAGTCCACGTCACCCCTCCACTTT. Translated, it gives CASSSGQSTSPLHF.

The count of this clone is one. This rearrangement joins TRBV7-9 to TRBJ2-6; weak D call: TRBD2 (7 bases). CDR1 is SEHNR and CDR2 is FQNEAQ in the germline V gene (reference sequence). The CDR3 is 18 residues long. V lost 5 bases, J lost 0 bases, and 17 bases lay in between. The CDR3 DNA reads as TGTGCCAGCAGCGGATCGTGGGGGGGCCGCTCTGGGGCCAACGTCCTGACTTTC. Translating gives CASSGSWGGRSGANVLTF.

This clone was seen only once. The V call is TRBV10-3, the J call TRBJ2-3; 9 bases line up with TRBD2. Looked up from germline, CDR1 is ENHRY and CDR2 is SYGVKD. The J segment lost 1 base and the V segment lost 2 bases, leaving 1 base of the junction unmatched. This CDR3 has 15 amino acids. CDR3 sequence (DNA): TGTGCCATCAGTGAGCGACTAGCGGGCACAGATACGCAGTATTTT. Protein sequence: CAISERLAGTDTQYF.

This sequence joins TRBV28 and TRBJ1-2; D ambiguous. Trimming pared 6 bases from V and 4 bases from J, leaving 18 bases between. CDR1 and CDR2 (germline): MDHEN, SYDVKM. This CDR3 contains 15 residues. The CDR3 DNA reads TGTGCCAGCAGCCACCGGGTCCGAGGGATCTATGGCTACACCTTC. Translation: CASSHRVRGIYGYTF.

The V call is TRBV3-1 (or the pseudogene TRBV3-2), the J call TRBJ2-5; 7 positions match TRBD2. CDR1 and CDR2 (germline): LGHDT, YNNKEL (reference sequence). There are 16 residues in the CDR3. Trimming took 2 bases from V and 2 from J; bases not matched to a gene: 8. In DNA form, the CDR3 reads TGTGCCAGCAGCCAACTGAAGCCGGGGGGACAAGAGACCCAGTACTTC. Residues: CASSQLKPGGQETQYF.

Only one count was recorded for this clone. The chain carries TRBV5-4 and TRBJ1-4, with 10 bases that match TRBD1. The CDR3 contains 17 residues. Germline V lookup: CDR1 SGHNT, CDR2 YYREEE (reference sequence). Unmatched junction bases numbered 6, after V lost 4 bases and J lost 0 bases. This CDR3 is CASSRDRGPTTNEKLFF. The CDR3 region has the DNA TGTGCCAGCAGCCGGGACAGGGGACCTACAACTAATGAAAAACTGTTTTTT.

The chain uses TRBV19 and TRBJ1-5, with D maybe TRBD1 (6 bases). V was trimmed by 7 bases and J by 1 base, leaving 20 bases between them. The germline V gene encodes CDR1 LNHDA and CDR2 SQIVND (reference sequence). The CDR3 has 17 amino acids. CDR3: CASTNTQGIRSNQPQHF. In DNA, the CDR3 is TGTGCCAGTACCAATACCCAGGGGATTAGGAGCAATCAGCCCCAGCATTTT.

The rearrangement joins TRBV19 to TRBJ2-1; the match to TRBD1 covers 12 bases. V was clipped by 6 bases and J by 0 bases; unmatched bases: 12. From germline, CDR1 is LNHDA and CDR2 SQIVND (reference sequence). The CDR3 runs 19 residues. The CDR3 spells CASSRGTGGRTSSYNEQFF. The CDR3 region has the DNA TGTGCCAGTAGCCGGGGGACAGGGGGCCGGACTAGCTCCTACAATGAGCAGTTCTTC.

This chain joins TRBV5-1 and TRBJ2-1, with 9 bases matching TRBD1. The CDR3 is 13 residues long. With V trimmed by 3 bases and J by 9 bases, 4 bases remained unmatched. Germline V gene data show CDR1 as SGHRS and CDR2 as YFSETQ. The CDR3 sequence: CASSWGTGTEQFF. For the CDR3, the DNA is TGCGCCAGCAGCTGGGGGACAGGGACTGAGCAGTTCTTC.

The gene calls are TRBV7-9 and TRBJ2-5; the match to TRBD2 covers 12 bases. J gave up 3 bases and V 5 bases, and 4 bases lay outside the gene matches. CDR3 length: 15 amino acids. The germline CDR1 and CDR2 sequences are SEHNR and FQNEAQ (reference sequence). In nucleotides, the CDR3 is TGTGCCAGCAGCCGCCGGACTAGCGGGGAAGAGACCCAGTACTTC. Translating gives CASSRRTSGEETQYF.

The chain couples TRBV18 to TRBJ2-6, with 8 bases lining up with TRBD1. Trimming removed 4 bases from V and 0 bases from J; junction bases left unmatched: 8. This CDR3 is 18 amino acids long. Germline V lookup: CDR1 KGHSH, CDR2 LQKENI. CDR3 sequence: CASSLPGQEASGANVLTF. The CDR3 bases are TGTGCCAGCTCACTCCCGGGACAGGAAGCCTCTGGGGCCAACGTCCTGACTTTC.

The CDR3 is CASSSGQGVGRAGELFF. Here the CDR3 DNA reads TGCGCCAGCAGCTCGGGACAGGGTGTGGGACGAGCCGGGGAGCTGTTTTTT. The V call is TRBV5-1, the J call TRBJ2-2, with 9 nucleotides matching TRBD1. CDR1 and CDR2 from the germline V gene are SGHRS and YFSETQ. CDR3 size: 17 residues. V lost 3 bases to trimming and J lost 6 bases; unmatched junction nucleotides: 12.

The gene calls are TRBV6-5 and TRBJ1-3; 10 nucleotides align to TRBD1. The CDR3 contains 16 residues. Germline trimming cut 2 bases from V and 7 bases from J; bases unmatched to any gene: 8. Germline-derived CDR1 and CDR2 are MNHEY and SVGAGI. CDR3 sequence: CASSYGDRGRRNTIYF. The CDR3 DNA is TGTGCCAGCAGTTACGGGGACAGGGGACGGCGGAACACCATATATTTT.

This clone was seen once. The V gene is TRBV5-5, the J gene TRBJ2-1; 10 bases are a match to TRBD2. This CDR3 spans 15 amino acids. The germline V gene encodes CDR1 SGHKS and CDR2 YYEKEE (reference sequence). The junction had 3 bases not matched to a gene; V was cut back by 4 bases and J by 2 bases. CDR3 DNA: TGTGCCAGCAGCCGTAGCGGGGGGACCTACAATGAGCAGTTCTTC. This sequence encodes CASSRSGGTYNEQFF.

The chain has TRBV7-9 and TRBJ1-1; the match to TRBD1 covers 7 bases. With V trimmed by 2 bases and J by 2 bases, 5 bases remained unmatched. Looked up from germline, CDR1 is SEHNR and CDR2 is FQNEAQ (reference sequence). The CDR3 has 15 amino acids. The CDR3 DNA follows: TGTGCCAGCAGCTTATTCGGGACAGCAAACACTGAAGCTTTCTTT. This codes for CASSLFGTANTEAFF.

The gene calls are TRBV19 and TRBJ2-5; D call uncertain. This CDR3 is built from 13 residues. Between the trimmed V and J ends, which lost 2 bases and 3 bases, there was a span of 7 bases. CDR1 and CDR2 from the germline V gene are LNHDA and SQIVND (reference sequence). The CDR3 loop is CASSISREETQYF. DNA of the CDR3: TGTGCCAGTAGTATATCACGGGAAGAGACCCAGTACTTC.